This T cell receptor (beta chain) stems from a study of CD8+CD57+ T cells in acquired aplastic anemia. Overall study results and limits: Both patients and controls carried the same twenty-nine CD8+ CDR3 sequences.

With respect to this clonotype: No antigen is known for it. At one end, the junction sequence differs from germline, possibly due to a read error.

CDR3 and TCR beta VDJ profiling relied on genomic DNA as the template. MiXCR was run by TCRdb on the reads, yielding one entry per CDR3 protein. Among about 220,000 distinct CDR3 sequences listed, 30% to 40% were seen once. The CDR3 length is 14 residues. From germline, CDR1 is PRHDT and CDR2 FYEKMQ (reference sequence). Input material: sorted CD4+, CD8+, or CD8+CD57+ T cells (not recorded which) from PBMCs. This clonotype was sampled from a human donor in good health, serving as a control. The rearrangement links TRBV13 to TRBJ2-2; D is undetermined. The CDR3, as DNA: TGTCCCAGCAGCTTAGACATAAACGACGGGGAGCTGTTTTTT. It specifies CPSSLDINDGELFF.